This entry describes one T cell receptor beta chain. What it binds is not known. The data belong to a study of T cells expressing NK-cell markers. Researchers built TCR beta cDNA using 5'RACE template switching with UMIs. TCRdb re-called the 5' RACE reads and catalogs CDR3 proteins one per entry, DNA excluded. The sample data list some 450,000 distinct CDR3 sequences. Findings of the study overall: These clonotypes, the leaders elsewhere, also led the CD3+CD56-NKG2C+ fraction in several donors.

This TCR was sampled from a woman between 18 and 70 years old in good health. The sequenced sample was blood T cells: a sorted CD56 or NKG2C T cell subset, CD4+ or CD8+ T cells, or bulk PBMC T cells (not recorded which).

This CDR3 reads CASSQVLAGNIEQFF. The rearrangement joins TRBV4-3 to TRBJ2-1; no DNA is available, so the TRBD2 call from TCRdb remains unchecked. The CDR3 consists of 15 residues. Germline assignment: CDR1 LGHNA and CDR2 YSLEER.